This entry is about one T cell receptor beta chain. What it recognizes is unknown. The treatment denotes: oral pan-JAK inhibitor, 5-10 mg twice daily. PBMCs were stained for CD3, CD4 and CD8, and CD4+ and CD8+ T cells were sorted. The V gene's germline CDR1 is MNHEY and CDR2 SMNVEV (reference sequence). J was trimmed by 8 bases and V by 5 bases; bases with no gene match: 14. This CDR3 is built from 16 residues. Extracted RNA was reverse transcribed, and the resulting cDNA served as sequencing template. Using immunoSEQ multiplex PCR, the repertoire was profiled, and TCRdb retains in-frame clones only, with some absent. The profile shows about 120,000 clones, roughly 55% of them singletons. The sample originates from a study of CD8+ T cells in alopecia areata. Study-level background: A regimen of oral tofacitinib, 5 to 10 mg twice daily, was given to treated patients. Broader study findings: Scalp data also include sequences from resident alphabeta T cells of normal skin. Between patients, shared TCR sequences were less clear than in mice. This was possibly due in part to HLA diversity in the patient population.

Sequencing was performed on CD8+ T cells sorted from blood, taken at week 24, from a patient treated with tofacitinib. This clonotype was sampled from a human donor with alopecia areata. This sequence joins TRBV27 and TRBJ1-2, with TRBD1 matching over 10 bases. The CDR3 loop reads CASSLTRTGGERGYTF. CDR3 coding DNA: TGTGCCAGCAGTCTAACGAGGACAGGGGGTGAGCGGGGCTACACCTTC.